This T cell receptor (beta chain) stems from a study of CD8 T cells in Susac syndrome. Germline assignment: CDR1 SEHNR and CDR2 FQNEAQ (reference sequence). This CDR3 region has 13 residues. V lost 7 bases and J lost 5, with 12 bases in between. The study sequenced TCR beta in blood CD8+ and CD4+ T cells. It was negative isolation that provided the CD8+ and CD4+ T cells, whereas TEMRA cells were enriched by FACS. Reverse transcription of roughly 0.5 to 1 ug RNA was carried out with random hexamers. An immunoSEQ multiplex PCR amplified TCR beta CDR3 over 54 Vbeta and 13 Jbeta. TCRdb reprocessed the immunoSEQ multiplex PCR reads with MiXCR, giving one entry per CDR3 protein. Among about 280,000 distinct CDR3 sequences listed, about 88% were seen once.

The chain links TRBV7-9 to TRBJ2-1; tentative D call: TRBD2 (6 bases). The sample consisted of CD8+ T cells from PBMCs. This TCR derives from a human donor with multiple sclerosis. The CDR3 sequence is CASTREPDNEQFF. The CDR3 DNA follows: TGTGCCAGCACTCGGGAGCCCGACAATGAGCAGTTCTTC. Full variable domain (remainder filled in from reference TRBV7-9 and TRBJ2-1): DTGVSQNPRHKITKRGQNVTFRCDPISEHNRLYWYRQTLGQGPEFLTYFQNEAQLEKSRLLSDRFSAERPKGSFSTLEIQRTEQGDSAMYLCASTREPDNEQFFGPGTRLTVL.